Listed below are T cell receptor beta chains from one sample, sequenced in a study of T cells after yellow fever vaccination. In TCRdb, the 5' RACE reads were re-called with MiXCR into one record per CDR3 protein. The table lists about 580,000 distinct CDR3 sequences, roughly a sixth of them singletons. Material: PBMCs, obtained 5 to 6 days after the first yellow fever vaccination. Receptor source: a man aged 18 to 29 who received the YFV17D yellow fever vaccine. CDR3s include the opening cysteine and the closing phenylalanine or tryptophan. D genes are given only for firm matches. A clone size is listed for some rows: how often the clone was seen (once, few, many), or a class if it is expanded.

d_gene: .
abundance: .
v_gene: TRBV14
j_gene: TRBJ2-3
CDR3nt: TGTGCCAGCAGCCCAACCGCATGGAGCACAGATACGCAGTATTTT
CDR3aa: CASSPTAWSTDTQYF

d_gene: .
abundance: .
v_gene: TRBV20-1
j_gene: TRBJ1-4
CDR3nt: TGCAGTGCTAGTGTGGGGGATGAAAAACTGTTTTTT
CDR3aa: CSASVGDEKLFF

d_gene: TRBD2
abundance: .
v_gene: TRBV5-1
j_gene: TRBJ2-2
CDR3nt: TGCGCCAGCAGCTTGGGACTAGCGGGGTACATGGAGCAGTTTTTT
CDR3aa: CASSLGLAGYMEQFF

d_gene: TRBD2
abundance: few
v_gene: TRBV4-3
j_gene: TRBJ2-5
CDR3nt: TGCGCCAGCAGCCAAGAACCCGCGGGGGGGGGTCAAGAGACCCAGTACTTC
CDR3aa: CASSQEPAGGGQETQYF

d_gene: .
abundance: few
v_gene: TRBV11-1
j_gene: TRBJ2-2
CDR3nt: TGTGCCAGCAGCGGCGGAACCGGGGAGCTGTTTTTT
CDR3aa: CASSGGTGELFF

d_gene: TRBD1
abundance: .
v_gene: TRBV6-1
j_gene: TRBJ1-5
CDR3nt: TGTGCCAGCAGAGACAACAGGGGCCGTCGGCCCCAGCATTTT
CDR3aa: CASRDNRGRRPQHF

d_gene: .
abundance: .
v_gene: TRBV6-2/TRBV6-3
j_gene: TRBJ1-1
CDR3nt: TGTGCCAGCAGTTACCAGGGGCAGGGCACTGAAGCTTTCTTT
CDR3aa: CASSYQGQGTEAFF

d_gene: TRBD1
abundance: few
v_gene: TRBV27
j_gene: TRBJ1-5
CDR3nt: TGTGCCAGCAGTCCCATAGGGGGCCTACAGCCCCAGCATTTT
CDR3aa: CASSPIGGLQPQHF

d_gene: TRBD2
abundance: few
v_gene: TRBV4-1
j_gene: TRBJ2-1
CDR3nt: TGCGCCAGCAGCCGTATCTTCGGGACTACGCACCTCGATGAGCAGTTCTTC
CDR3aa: CASSRIFGTTHLDEQFF

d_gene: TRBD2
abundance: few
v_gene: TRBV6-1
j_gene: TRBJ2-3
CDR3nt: TGTGCCAGCAAATGGCGGGGGGGCTTTGTAGATACGCAGTATTTT
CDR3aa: CASKWRGGFVDTQYF

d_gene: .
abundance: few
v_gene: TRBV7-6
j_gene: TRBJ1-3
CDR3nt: TGTGCCAGTTCGACAGGCTTAGACTCTGGAAACACCATATATTTT
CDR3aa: CASSTGLDSGNTIYF

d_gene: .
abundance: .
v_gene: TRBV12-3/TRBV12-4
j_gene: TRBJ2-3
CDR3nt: TGTGCCAGCAGCTGGGGATCTGATACGCAGTATTTT
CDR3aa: CASSWGSDTQYF

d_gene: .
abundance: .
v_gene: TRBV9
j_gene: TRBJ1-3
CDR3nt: TGTGCCAGCAGCGACGGAAACACCATATATTTT
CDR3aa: CASSDGNTIYF

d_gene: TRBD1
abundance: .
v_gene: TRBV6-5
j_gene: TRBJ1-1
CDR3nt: TGTGCCAGCAGTTACTCGGGACAGGGCACTGTGGCTTTCTTT
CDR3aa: CASSYSGQGTVAFF

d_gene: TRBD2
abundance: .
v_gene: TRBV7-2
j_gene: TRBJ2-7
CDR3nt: TGTGCCAGCAGCTGGACGGGGACTAGCGGGGGCACCTTGGAGCAGTACTTC
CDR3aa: CASSWTGTSGGTLEQYF

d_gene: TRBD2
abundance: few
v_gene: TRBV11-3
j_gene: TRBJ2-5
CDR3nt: TGTGCCAGCAGCTTAGGTGGACTAGCGGGGATGGAGACCCAGTACTTC
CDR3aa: CASSLGGLAGMETQYF

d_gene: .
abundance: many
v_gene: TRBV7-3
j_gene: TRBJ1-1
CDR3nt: TGTGCCAGCAGCTTATGGGGGCGAGGCACTGAAGCTTTCTTT
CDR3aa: CASSLWGRGTEAFF

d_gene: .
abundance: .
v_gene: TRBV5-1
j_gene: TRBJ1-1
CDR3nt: TGCGCCAGCAGCTTGGCGGCTTGGGTTTTGAACACTGAAGCTTTCTTT
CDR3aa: CASSLAAWVLNTEAFF

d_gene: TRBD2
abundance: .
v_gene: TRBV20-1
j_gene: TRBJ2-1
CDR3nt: TGCAGTGCTAAGCGGGGGTCCTACAATGAGCAGTTCTTC
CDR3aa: CSAKRGSYNEQFF

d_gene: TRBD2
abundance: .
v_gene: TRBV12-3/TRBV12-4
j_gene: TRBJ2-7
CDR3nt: TGTGCCAGCAAGCCCGGACTAGTCTCGGGCGAGCAGTACTTC
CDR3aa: CASKPGLVSGEQYF

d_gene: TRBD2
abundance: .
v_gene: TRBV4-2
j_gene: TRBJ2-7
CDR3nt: TGTGCCAGCAGCCAGGAGGCCCTAGCGGCCTACGAGCAGTACTTC
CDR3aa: CASSQEALAAYEQYF

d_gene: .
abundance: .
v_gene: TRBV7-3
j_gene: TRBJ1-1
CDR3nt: TGTGCCAGCAGCTTATCGAACACGAACACTGAAGCTTTCTTT
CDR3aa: CASSLSNTNTEAFF

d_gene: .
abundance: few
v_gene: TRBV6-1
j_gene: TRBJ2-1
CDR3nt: TGTGCCAGCAGTGATTTCGGGCCGAGGGATGAGCAGTTCTTC
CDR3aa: CASSDFGPRDEQFF

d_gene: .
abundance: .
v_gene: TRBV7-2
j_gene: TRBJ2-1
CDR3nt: TGTGCCAGCAGCTTACCGGGCAGGGAAGGGAATGAGCAGTTCTTC
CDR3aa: CASSLPGREGNEQFF

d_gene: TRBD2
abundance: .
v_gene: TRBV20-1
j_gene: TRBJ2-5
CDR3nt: TGCAGTGCTAGAAAACCGGGACTAGAACCAGAGACCCAGTACTTC
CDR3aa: CSARKPGLEPETQYF

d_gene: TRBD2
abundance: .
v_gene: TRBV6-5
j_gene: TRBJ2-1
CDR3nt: TGTGCCAGCAGTTACCTCCTTAGCGGGGGGGCCGGTGAGCAGTTCTTC
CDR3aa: CASSYLLSGGAGEQFF

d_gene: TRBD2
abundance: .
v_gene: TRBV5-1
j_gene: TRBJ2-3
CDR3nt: TGCGCCAGCAGCTGGGGACTAGCGGGGGCCACGCAGTATTTT
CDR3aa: CASSWGLAGATQYF

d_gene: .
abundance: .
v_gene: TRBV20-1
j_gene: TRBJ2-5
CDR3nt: TGCAGTGCTAGGAAGGGGGAAGAGACCCAGTACTTC
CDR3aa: CSARKGEETQYF

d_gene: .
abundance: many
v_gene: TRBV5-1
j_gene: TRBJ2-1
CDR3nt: TGCGCCAGCAGCTTAGCAGGGAGCTCCTACAATGAGCAGTTCTTC
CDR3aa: CASSLAGSSYNEQFF

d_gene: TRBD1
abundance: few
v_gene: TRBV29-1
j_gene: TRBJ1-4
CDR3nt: TGCAGCGTTTCGACAGGGCTGGGTGAAAAACTGTTTTTT
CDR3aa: CSVSTGLGEKLFF

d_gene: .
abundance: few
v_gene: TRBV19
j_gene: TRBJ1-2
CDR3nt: TGTGCCAGTAACGTGGACACGGGGTCGGGCTATGGCTACACCTTC
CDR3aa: CASNVDTGSGYGYTF

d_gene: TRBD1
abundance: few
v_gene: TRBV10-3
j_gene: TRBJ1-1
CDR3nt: TGTGCCATCAAGGGACAGGGGGGTTACACTGAAGCTTTCTTT
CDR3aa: CAIKGQGGYTEAFF

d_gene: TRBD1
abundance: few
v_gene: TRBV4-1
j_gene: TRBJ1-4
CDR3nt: TGCGCCAGCAGCCCAGGGGGAAGTAGAACTAATGAAAAACTGTTTTTT
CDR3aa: CASSPGGSRTNEKLFF

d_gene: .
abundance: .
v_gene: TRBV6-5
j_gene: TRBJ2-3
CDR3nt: TGTGCCAGCAGTTCCATGCGGGGGCCTTTGAGCACAGATACGCAGTATTTT
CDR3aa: CASSSMRGPLSTDTQYF

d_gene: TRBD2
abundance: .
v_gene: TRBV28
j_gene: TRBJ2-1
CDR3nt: TGTGCCAGCAGAGCCGGGACTAGAAGGGTAGGTGAGCAGTTCTTC
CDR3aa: CASRAGTRRVGEQFF

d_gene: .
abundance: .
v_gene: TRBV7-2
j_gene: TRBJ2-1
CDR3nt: TGTGCCAGCAGCTTAGTACTTACTTCGAATGAGCAGTTCTTC
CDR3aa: CASSLVLTSNEQFF

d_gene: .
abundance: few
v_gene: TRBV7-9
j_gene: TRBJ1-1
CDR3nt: TGTGCCAGCCGTCAGACGTCGAACACTGAAGCTTTCTTT
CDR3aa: CASRQTSNTEAFF

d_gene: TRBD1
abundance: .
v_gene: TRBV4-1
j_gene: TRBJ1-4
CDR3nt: TGCGCCAGCAGCCAAGCGGGGACAGGGAGGGAAAAACTGTTTTTT
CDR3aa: CASSQAGTGREKLFF

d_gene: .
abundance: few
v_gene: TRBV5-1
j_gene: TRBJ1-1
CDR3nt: TGCGCCAGCAGCTTGGCCTGGGACACTGAAGCTTTCTTT
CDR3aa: CASSLAWDTEAFF

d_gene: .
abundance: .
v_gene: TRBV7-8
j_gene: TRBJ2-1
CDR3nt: TGTGCCAGCAGCTTCACGGGGCTGTACAATGAGCAGTTCTTC
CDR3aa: CASSFTGLYNEQFF

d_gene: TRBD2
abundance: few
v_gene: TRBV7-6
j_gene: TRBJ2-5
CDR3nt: TGTGCCAGCAGCTTAGCACTAGCGGGGGTTGGGTCCCAGTACTTC
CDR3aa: CASSLALAGVGSQYF

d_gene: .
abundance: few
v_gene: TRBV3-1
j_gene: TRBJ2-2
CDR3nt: TGTGCCAGCAGCCGGGGGCCCAAACACACCGGGGAGCTGTTTTTT
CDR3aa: CASSRGPKHTGELFF

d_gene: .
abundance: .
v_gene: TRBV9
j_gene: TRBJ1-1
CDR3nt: TGTGCCAGCAGCGTAGGGTTCCTAAACACTGAAGCTTTCTTT
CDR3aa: CASSVGFLNTEAFF

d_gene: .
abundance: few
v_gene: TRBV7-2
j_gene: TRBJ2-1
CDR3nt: TGTGCCAGCAATGTCGGGCCCACTAGAGCCTACAATGAGCAGTTCTTC
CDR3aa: CASNVGPTRAYNEQFF

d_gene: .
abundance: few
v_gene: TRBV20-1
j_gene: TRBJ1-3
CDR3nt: TGCAGTGCTGAAAGAACGTGGGACACCATATATTTT
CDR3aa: CSAERTWDTIYF

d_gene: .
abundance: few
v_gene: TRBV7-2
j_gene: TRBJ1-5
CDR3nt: TGTGCCAGCAGCTTAGCGACTGGGCTGCCCCAGCATTTT
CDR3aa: CASSLATGLPQHF

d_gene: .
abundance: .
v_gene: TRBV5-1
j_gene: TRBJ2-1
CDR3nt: TGCGCCAGCAGCTTGGGAGCCCAGCTAGGGGAGCAGTTCTTC
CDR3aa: CASSLGAQLGEQFF

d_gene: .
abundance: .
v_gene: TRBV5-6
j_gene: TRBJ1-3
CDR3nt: TGTGCCAGCAGCTTGGTTGGGGGAGGAGAAGACACCATATATTTT
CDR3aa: CASSLVGGGEDTIYF

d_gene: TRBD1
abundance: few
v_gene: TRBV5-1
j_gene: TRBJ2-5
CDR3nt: TGCGCCAGCAGCTTGCGACAGGGCGGAGAGACCCAGTACTTC
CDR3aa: CASSLRQGGETQYF

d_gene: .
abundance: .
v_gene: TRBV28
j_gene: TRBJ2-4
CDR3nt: TGTGCCAGCAGGGGGTGGGATGACATTCAGTACTTC
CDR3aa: CASRGWDDIQYF

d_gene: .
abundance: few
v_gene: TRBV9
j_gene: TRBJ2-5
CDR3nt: TGTGCCAGCAGCACTGGACTGAGGGAGACCCAGTACTTC
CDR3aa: CASSTGLRETQYF

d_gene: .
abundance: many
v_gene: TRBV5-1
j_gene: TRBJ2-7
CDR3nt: TGCGCCAGCAGCTTGGGAAGGAGCTCCTACGAGCAGTACTTC
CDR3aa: CASSLGRSSYEQYF

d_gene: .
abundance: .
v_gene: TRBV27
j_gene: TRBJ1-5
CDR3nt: TGTGCCAGCAGTCTACAGGGATTAGTATCGCCCCAGCATTTT
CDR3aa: CASSLQGLVSPQHF

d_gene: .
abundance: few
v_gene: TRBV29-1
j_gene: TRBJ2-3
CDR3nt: TGCAGCGTCGCTCGGGGGATGAACACAGATACGCAGTATTTT
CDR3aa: CSVARGMNTDTQYF

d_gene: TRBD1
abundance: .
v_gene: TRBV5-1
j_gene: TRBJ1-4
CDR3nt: TGCGCCAGCAGCGGGGGACAGATTAATGAAAAACTGTTTTTT
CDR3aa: CASSGGQINEKLFF

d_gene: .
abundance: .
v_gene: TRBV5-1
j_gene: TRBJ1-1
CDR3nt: TGCGCCAGCAGCTTGGTTTCCGCCCTGGGGACTGAAGCTTTCTTT
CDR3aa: CASSLVSALGTEAFF

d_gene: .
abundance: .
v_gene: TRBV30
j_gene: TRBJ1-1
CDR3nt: TGTGCCTGCGACAGAAACACTGAAGCTTTCTTT
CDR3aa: CACDRNTEAFF

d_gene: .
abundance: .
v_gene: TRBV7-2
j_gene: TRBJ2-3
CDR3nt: TGTGCCAGCAGCCAGATGCAGGGGAGAGATACGCAGTATTTT
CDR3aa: CASSQMQGRDTQYF